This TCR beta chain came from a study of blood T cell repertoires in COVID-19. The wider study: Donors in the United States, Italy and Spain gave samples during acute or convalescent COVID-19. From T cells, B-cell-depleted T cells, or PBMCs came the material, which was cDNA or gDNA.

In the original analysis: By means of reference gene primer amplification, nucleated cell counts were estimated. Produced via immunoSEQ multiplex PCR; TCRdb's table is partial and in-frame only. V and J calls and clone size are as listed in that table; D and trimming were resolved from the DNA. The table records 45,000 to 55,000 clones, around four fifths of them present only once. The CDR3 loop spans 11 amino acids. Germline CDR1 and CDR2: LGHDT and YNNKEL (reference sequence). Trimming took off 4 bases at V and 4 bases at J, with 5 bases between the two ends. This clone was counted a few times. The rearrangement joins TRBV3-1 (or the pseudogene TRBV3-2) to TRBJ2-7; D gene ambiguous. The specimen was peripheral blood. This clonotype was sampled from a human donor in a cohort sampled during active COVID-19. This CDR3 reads CASSRGYEQYF. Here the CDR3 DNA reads TGTGCCAGCAGCCGCGGTTACGAGCAGTACTTC.